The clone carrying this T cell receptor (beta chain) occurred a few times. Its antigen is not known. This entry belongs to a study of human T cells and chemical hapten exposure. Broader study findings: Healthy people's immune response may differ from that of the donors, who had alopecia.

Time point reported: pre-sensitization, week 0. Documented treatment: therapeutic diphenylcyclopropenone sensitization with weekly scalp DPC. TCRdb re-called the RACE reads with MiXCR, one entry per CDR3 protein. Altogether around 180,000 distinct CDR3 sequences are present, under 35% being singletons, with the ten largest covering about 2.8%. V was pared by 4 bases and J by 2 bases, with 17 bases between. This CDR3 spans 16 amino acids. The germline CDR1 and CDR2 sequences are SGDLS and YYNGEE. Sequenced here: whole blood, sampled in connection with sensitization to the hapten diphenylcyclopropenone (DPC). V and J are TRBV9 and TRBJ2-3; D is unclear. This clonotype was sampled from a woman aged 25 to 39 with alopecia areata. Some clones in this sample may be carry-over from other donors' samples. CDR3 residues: CASSTPSHRATDTQYF. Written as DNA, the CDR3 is TGTGCCAGCAGCACCCCCTCTCACCGGGCCACAGATACGCAGTATTTT.